A selection of T cell receptor beta chains follows, all from one sample in a study of blood T cell repertoires in COVID-19. Assay: immunoSEQ multiplex PCR; the TCRdb copy retains only in-frame clones and omits some. The sample holds 210,000 or so clones, around 82% seen once. The sequenced material came from PBMCs or T cells enriched from blood (not recorded which). These receptors all stem from a woman in her forties or fifties who had been exposed to COVID-19. The CDR3 runs from the conserved cysteine through the conserved F or W. D genes are given only for firm matches. A clone size is listed for some rows: how often the clone was seen (once, few, many), or a class if it is expanded.

>-|-|TRBV7-2|TRBJ1-2
CASSLGGFYGYTF
TGTGCCAGCAGCTTAGGAGGTTTTTATGGCTACACCTTC
>-|-|TRBV7-8|TRBJ1-2
CASSPGTNYGYTF
TGTGCCAGCAGCCCCGGGACTAACTATGGCTACACCTTC
>TRBD1|-|TRBV30|TRBJ2-3
CAWRGQPFDTQYF
TGTGCCTGGAGGGGACAGCCCTTCGATACGCAGTATTTT
>TRBD1|-|TRBV9|TRBJ2-2
CASRRTGGGDTGELFF
TGTGCCAGCAGACGCACAGGGGGCGGCGACACCGGGGAGCTGTTTTTT
>-|-|TRBV2|TRBJ2-5
CASTGTGRETQYF
TGTGCCAGCACTGGGACTGGAAGGGAGACCCAGTACTTC
>TRBD2|-|TRBV7-2|TRBJ2-2
CASRPSGPNTGELFF
TGTGCCAGCAGACCTAGCGGGCCGAACACCGGGGAGCTGTTTTTT
>-|-|TRBV28|TRBJ1-1
CASSLSSTGNTEAFF
TGTGCCAGCAGTCTCTCGTCGACAGGGAACACTGAAGCTTTCTTT
>-|once|TRBV20-1|TRBJ2-7
CSARVAHEQYF
TGCAGTGCTAGAGTGGCCCACGAGCAGTACTTC
>-|-|TRBV5-4|TRBJ2-3
CASSPGLGRADTQYF
TGTGCCAGCAGCCCGGGACTCGGTAGGGCAGATACGCAGTATTTT
>-|once|TRBV6-5|TRBJ2-1
CASSKRTGTVDEQFF
TGTGCCAGCAGTAAGAGAACAGGGACGGTGGATGAGCAGTTCTTC
>TRBD2|-|TRBV7-2|TRBJ2-1
CASSLTWTSGGLIYNEQFF
TGTGCCAGCAGCTTAACCTGGACTAGCGGGGGGTTGATTTACAATGAGCAGTTCTTC
>-|-|TRBV5-4|TRBJ1-6
CASSLGGTVNRLHF
TGTGCCAGCAGCTTGGGCGGGACGGTTAATCGCCTCCACTTT
>TRBD1|-|TRBV19|TRBJ1-5
CASSITGTAVNQPQHF
TGTGCCAGTAGTATCACCGGGACAGCAGTCAATCAGCCCCAGCATTTT
>TRBD1|-|TRBV12-3/TRBV12-4|TRBJ1-1
CASSLTGRTEAFF
TGTGCCAGCAGTTTGACAGGGAGGACTGAAGCTTTCTTT
>TRBD1|-|TRBV7-9|TRBJ2-6
CASSRTTGTGANVLTF
TGTGCCAGCAGCCGCACGACAGGGACTGGGGCCAACGTCCTGACTTTC
>TRBD2|-|TRBV19|TRBJ2-1
CASTDFAGTSGGASYNEQFF
TGTGCCAGTACCGATTTCGCCGGGACTAGCGGGGGGGCATCCTACAATGAGCAGTTCTTC
>TRBD1|-|TRBV24-1|TRBJ1-3
CATSLDRVYSGNTIYF
TGTGCCACCAGCTTGGACAGGGTATACTCTGGAAACACCATATATTTT
>-|few|TRBV6-6|TRBJ1-5
CASSDNQFNQPQHF
TGTGCCAGCAGTGACAATCAATTTAATCAGCCCCAGCATTTT
>-|-|TRBV2|TRBJ1-1
CASREQGMNTEAFF
TGTGCCAGCAGGGAACAGGGCATGAACACTGAAGCTTTCTTT
>-|-|TRBV11-1|TRBJ2-5
CASSPGAGQETQYF
TGTGCCAGCTCCCCAGGGGCTGGCCAAGAGACCCAGTACTTC
>-|-|TRBV27|TRBJ1-5
CASSPRGYNQPQHF
TGTGCCAGCAGTCCAAGGGGGTACAATCAGCCCCAGCATTTT
>-|-|TRBV5-4|TRBJ1-1
CASSLRQPNTEAFF
TGTGCCAGCAGCTTGAGACAGCCGAACACTGAAGCTTTCTTT
>TRBD2|-|TRBV11-2|TRBJ2-7
CASSLTLAGGSYEQYF
TGTGCCAGCAGCTTGACACTAGCGGGGGGCTCCTACGAGCAGTACTTC
>TRBD1|once|TRBV3-1/TRBV3-2|TRBJ1-2
CASRPTGGGNYGYTF
TGTGCCAGCAGACCCACAGGGGGCGGGAACTATGGCTACACCTTC
>TRBD1|-|TRBV7-9|TRBJ2-2
CASSLGQGTTGELFF
TGTGCCAGCAGCTTAGGACAGGGTACCACCGGGGAGCTGTTTTTT
>TRBD1|-|TRBV28|TRBJ1-2
CASSFGTDNYGYTF
TGTGCCAGCAGTTTTGGGACAGATAACTATGGCTACACCTTC
>-|-|TRBV7-6|TRBJ1-1
CASSLSEGVNTEAFF
TGTGCCAGCAGCTTATCTGAGGGCGTTAACACTGAAGCTTTCTTT
>-|-|TRBV7-8|TRBJ1-2
CASSLGGGGTSGGYTF
TGTGCCAGCAGCTTAGGAGGTGGGGGGACCAGTGGAGGCTACACCTTC